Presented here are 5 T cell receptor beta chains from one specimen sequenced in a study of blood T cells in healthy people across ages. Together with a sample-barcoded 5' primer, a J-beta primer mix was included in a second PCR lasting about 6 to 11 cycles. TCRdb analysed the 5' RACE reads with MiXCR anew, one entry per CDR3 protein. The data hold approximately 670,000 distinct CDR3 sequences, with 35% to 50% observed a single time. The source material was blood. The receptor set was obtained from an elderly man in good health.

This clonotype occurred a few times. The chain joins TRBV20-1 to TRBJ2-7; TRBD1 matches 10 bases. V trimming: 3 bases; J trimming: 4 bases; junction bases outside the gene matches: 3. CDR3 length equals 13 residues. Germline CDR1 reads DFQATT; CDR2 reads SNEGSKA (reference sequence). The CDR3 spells CSASGDRGYEQYF. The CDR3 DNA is TGCAGTGCTAGTGGGGACAGGGGTTACGAGCAGTACTTC.

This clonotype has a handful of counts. CDR3 sequence (DNA): TGCAGTGGGACTAGCGGGGCCAACGAGCAGTACTTC. It specifies CSGTSGANEQYF. The gene calls are TRBV20-1 and TRBJ2-7; TRBD2 matches 12 bases. The V segment lost 7 bases and the J segment 5 bases; nucleotides outside the gene matches: 3. Germline V gene lookup returns CDR1 DFQATT and CDR2 SNEGSKA (reference sequence). This CDR3 is built from 12 residues.

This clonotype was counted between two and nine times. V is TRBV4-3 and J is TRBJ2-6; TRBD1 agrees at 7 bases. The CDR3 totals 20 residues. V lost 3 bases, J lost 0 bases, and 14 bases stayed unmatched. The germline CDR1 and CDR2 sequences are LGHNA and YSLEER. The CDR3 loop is CASSQDRGDSDPSGANVLTF. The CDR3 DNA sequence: TGCGCCAGCAGCCAGGATAGAGGGGACAGTGATCCCTCTGGGGCCAACGTCCTGACTTTC.

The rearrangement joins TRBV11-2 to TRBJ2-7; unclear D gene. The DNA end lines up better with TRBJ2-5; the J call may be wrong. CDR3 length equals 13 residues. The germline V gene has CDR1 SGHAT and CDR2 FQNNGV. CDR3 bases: TGTGCCAGCAGCTTGTGGAGAACCGAGACCCAGTACTTC. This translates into CASSLWRTETQYF.

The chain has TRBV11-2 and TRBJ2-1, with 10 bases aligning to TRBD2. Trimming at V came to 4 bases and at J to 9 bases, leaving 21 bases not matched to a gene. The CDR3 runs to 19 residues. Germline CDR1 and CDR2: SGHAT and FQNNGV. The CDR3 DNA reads TGTGCCAGCAGCTCTACCCTCATGGCTAGCGGGAGTCAGGGGGGTGAGCAGTTCTTC. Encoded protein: CASSSTLMASGSQGGEQFF.